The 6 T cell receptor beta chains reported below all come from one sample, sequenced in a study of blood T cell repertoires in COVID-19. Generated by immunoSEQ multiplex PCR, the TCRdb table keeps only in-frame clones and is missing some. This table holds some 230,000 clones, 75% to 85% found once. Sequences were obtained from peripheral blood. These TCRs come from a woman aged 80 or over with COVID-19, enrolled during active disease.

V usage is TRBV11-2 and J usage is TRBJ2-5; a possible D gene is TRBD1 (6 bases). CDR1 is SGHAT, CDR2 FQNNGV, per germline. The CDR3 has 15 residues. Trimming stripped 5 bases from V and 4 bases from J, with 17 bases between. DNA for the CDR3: TGTGCCAGCAGCCTGGGGGCTTCTGGGGGAGAGACCCAGTACTTC. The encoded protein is CASSLGASGGETQYF. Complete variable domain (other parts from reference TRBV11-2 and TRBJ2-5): EAGVAQSPRYKIIEKRQSVAFWCNPISGHATLYWYQQILGQGPKLLIQFQNNGVVDDSQLPKDRFSAERLKGVDSTLKIQPAKLEDSAVYLCASSLGASGGETQYFGPGTRLLVL.

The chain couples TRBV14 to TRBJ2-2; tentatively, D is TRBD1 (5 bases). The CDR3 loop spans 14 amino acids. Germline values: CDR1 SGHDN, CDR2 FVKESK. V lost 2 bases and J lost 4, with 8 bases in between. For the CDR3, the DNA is TGTGCCAGCAGCCAAAGCAGGGTCACCGGGGAGCTGTTTTTT. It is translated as CASSQSRVTGELFF.

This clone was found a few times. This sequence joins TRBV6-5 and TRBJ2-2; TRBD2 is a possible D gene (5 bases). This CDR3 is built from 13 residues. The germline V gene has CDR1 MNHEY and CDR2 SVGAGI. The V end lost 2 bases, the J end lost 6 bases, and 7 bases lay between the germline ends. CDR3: CASSYRTAGELFF. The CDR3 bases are TGTGCCAGCAGTTACCGGACTGCCGGGGAGCTGTTTTTT.

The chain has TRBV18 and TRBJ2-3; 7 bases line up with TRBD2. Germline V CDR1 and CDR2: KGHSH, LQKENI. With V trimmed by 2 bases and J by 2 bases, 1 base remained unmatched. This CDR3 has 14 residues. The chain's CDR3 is CASSPSGNTDTQYF. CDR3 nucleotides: TGTGCCAGCTCACCAAGCGGGAACACAGATACGCAGTATTTT.

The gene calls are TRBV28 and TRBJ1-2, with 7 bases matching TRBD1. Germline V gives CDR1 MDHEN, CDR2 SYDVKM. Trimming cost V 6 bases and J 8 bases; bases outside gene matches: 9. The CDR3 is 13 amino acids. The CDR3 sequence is CASSLTGARGYTF. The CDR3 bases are TGTGCCAGCAGCCTCACAGGGGCTCGAGGCTACACCTTC.

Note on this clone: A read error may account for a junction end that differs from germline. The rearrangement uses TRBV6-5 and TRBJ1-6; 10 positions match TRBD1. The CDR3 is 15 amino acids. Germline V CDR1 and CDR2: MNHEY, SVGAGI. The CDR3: CATSWDRGTNSLLHF. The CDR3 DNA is TGTGCCACCTCTTGGGACAGGGGAACTAATTCACTCCTCCACTTT.